The 14 T cell receptor beta chains reported below all come from one sample, sequenced in a study of blood T cell repertoires in COVID-19. Measured with immunoSEQ multiplex PCR; TCRdb has only the in-frame clones, and not every one. The sample yields approximately 160,000 clones, around four fifths seen once. The specimen was peripheral blood. The receptor source for this set is an older man with acute or convalescent COVID-19.

This chain connects TRBV9 to TRBJ1-1; D might be TRBD1 (5 bases). Germline CDR1 is SGDLS and CDR2 is YYNGEE. The ends were cut back, 3 bases at V and 4 bases at J, with 10 bases in the middle. The CDR3 covers 13 residues. In DNA form, the CDR3 reads TGTGCCAGCAGCGAACAGGAGGGCACTGAAGCTTTCTTT. Translation gives CASSEQEGTEAFF.

The CDR3 is CASLGVSQRHYNEQFF. CDR3 nucleotide sequence: TGTGCCTCACTCGGGGTCTCGCAGAGGCACTACAATGAGCAGTTCTTC. The rearrangement links TRBV5-5 to TRBJ2-1; D is possibly TRBD2 (5 bases). V was pared by 10 bases and J by 3 bases, with 23 bases between. Germline V lookup: CDR1 SGHKS, CDR2 YYEKEE (reference sequence). The CDR3 length is 16 residues.

This clone was counted many times. The CDR3 protein is CASSLGLGEQYF. DNA of the CDR3: TGTGCCAGCAGCTTAGGACTAGGCGAGCAGTACTTC. The V and J genes are TRBV11-3 and TRBJ2-7, with a tentative D call TRBD2 (6 bases). The CDR3 spans 12 residues. V lost 1 base to trimming and J lost 6 bases, with 7 bases between them. Germline V gives CDR1 SGHNT, CDR2 YENEEA. The variable domain in full, completed from reference TRBV11-3 and TRBJ2-7, reads EAGVVQSPRYKIIEKKQPVAFWCNPISGHNTLYWYLQNLGQGPELLIRYENEEAVDDSQLPKDRFSAERLKGVDSTLKIQPAELGDSAVYLCASSLGLGEQYFGPGTRLTVT.

This clone has at least ten counts. V is TRBV27 and J is TRBJ1-1; 12 bases map to TRBD1. CDR3 length: 16 residues. V shed 8 bases, J shed 4 bases, and the junction held 11 bases outside the gene matches. Germline loops: CDR1 MNHEY, CDR2 SMNVEV (reference sequence). CDR3 protein: CASYKGTGGYLTEAFF. CDR3 nucleotides: TGTGCCAGCTATAAGGGGACAGGGGGCTACCTCACTGAAGCTTTCTTT.

J is TRBJ1-1 and V is TRBV19; 8 nucleotides agree with TRBD1. CDR1 is LNHDA, CDR2 SQIVND, per germline (reference sequence). CDR3 size: 16 residues. The V gene end was trimmed by 3 bases and the J gene end by 1 base; junction bases not matched to a gene: 7. In DNA, the CDR3 is TGTGCCAGTAGTATCTGGACAGGGTCGGAGAACACTGAAGCTTTCTTT. It codes for CASSIWTGSENTEAFF.

The rearrangement links TRBV9 to TRBJ1-3; the D gene is possibly TRBD1 (5 bases). The CDR3 consists of 15 residues. The germline CDR1 and CDR2 sequences are SGDLS and YYNGEE. Deletions cut 3 bases from V and 4 bases from J, with 14 bases between. The CDR3 DNA follows: TGTGCCAGCAGCGGGGGAGGGACGTCAGGAAACACCATATATTTT. It is translated as CASSGGGTSGNTIYF.

The chain employs TRBV5-1 and TRBJ1-2; 7 bases are a match to TRBD1. The germline gives CDR1 SGHRS, CDR2 YFSETQ. V lost 4 bases, J lost 1 base, and 4 bases stayed unmatched. There are 14 residues in the CDR3. CDR3 in amino acids: CASSLGQSNYGYTF. The CDR3 nucleotides read TGCGCCAGCAGCCTGGGACAGAGTAACTATGGCTACACCTTC.

The rearrangement joins TRBV9 to TRBJ2-1; weak D call: TRBD2 (6 bases). The CDR3 sequence is 15 residues long. The germline V and J ends were trimmed by 0 bases and 5 bases, with 12 bases remaining between them. CDR1 SGDLS and CDR2 YYNGEE come from the germline V gene. Here the CDR3 reads CASSVETGANNEQFF. The DNA of the CDR3 is TGTGCCAGCAGCGTAGAAACGGGAGCTAACAATGAGCAGTTCTTC.

The J gene is TRBJ2-2, the V gene TRBV10-3; the D gene is possibly TRBD2 (6 bases). The germline CDR1 and CDR2 sequences are ENHRY and SYGVKD. V was shortened by 7 bases and J by 7 bases, with 16 bases between the two germline ends. This CDR3 has 14 residues. The DNA for the CDR3 is TGTGCCATCACTTCGGGACTCCAGGGCGGGGAGCTGTTTTTT. Its translation: CAITSGLQGGELFF.

The chain employs TRBV5-1 and TRBJ1-6; the match to TRBD1 covers 9 bases. V shed 4 bases and J 14 bases; nucleotides not matched to a gene: 10. Germline V gene sequence: CDR1 SGHRS, CDR2 YFSETQ. The CDR3 has 14 amino acids. The CDR3 coding sequence is TGCGCCAGCAGCGACCGGGACAGGGAGATTTCCCTCCACTTT. Translating it yields CASSDRDREISLHF.

The chain uses TRBV7-3 and TRBJ2-1, with 14 bases aligning to TRBD2. V gave up 7 bases and J gave up 8 bases; unmatched junction bases: 4. The CDR3 contains 14 residues. Looked up from germline, CDR1 is SGHTA and CDR2 is FQGTGA. CDR3 amino acids: CASTRGLAGDEQFF. The DNA of the CDR3 is TGTGCCAGCACCCGGGGACTAGCGGGAGATGAGCAGTTCTTC.

The gene calls are TRBV5-6 and TRBJ1-2; TRBD1 aligns across 7 bases. The V gene end was trimmed by 1 base and the J gene end by 2 bases; junction bases not matched to a gene: 8. CDR3 length equals 16 residues. Germline V CDR1 and CDR2: SGHDT, YYEEEE. CDR3 sequence reads: CASSLYHRGTNYGYTF. In nucleotides, the CDR3 is TGTGCCAGCAGCTTGTACCACAGGGGAACCAACTATGGCTACACCTTC.

The chain couples TRBV5-6 to TRBJ1-3; 7 bases are a match to TRBD1. J was trimmed by 2 bases and V by 2 bases; bases with no gene match: 10. The CDR3 totals 17 residues. Germline loops: CDR1 SGHDT, CDR2 YYEEEE. CDR3 sequence: CASSLIADRETGNTIYF. CDR3 nucleotide sequence: TGTGCCAGCAGCTTAATTGCAGACAGGGAAACTGGAAACACCATATATTTT.

This clone occurred once. The chain links TRBV7-6 to TRBJ2-1, with 10 bases that match TRBD2. Germline loops: CDR1 SGHVS, CDR2 FNYEAQ. CDR3 length: 17 amino acids. V dropped 3 bases and J dropped 4; count of bases not matched to a gene: 9. CDR3 amino acids: CASSFRVTSGPYNEQFF. CDR3 sequence (DNA): TGTGCCAGCAGCTTCAGGGTGACTAGCGGGCCTTACAATGAGCAGTTCTTC.